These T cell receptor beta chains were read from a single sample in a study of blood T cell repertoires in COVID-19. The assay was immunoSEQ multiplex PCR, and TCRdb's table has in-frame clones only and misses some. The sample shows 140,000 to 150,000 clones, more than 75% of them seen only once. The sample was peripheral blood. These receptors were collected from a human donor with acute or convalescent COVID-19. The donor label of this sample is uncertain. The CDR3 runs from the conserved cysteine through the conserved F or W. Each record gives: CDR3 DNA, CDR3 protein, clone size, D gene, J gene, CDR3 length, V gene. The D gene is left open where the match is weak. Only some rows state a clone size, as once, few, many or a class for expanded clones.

cdr3_nt: TGTGCCAGCTCACCACCCAGCGGGGGGTCGAGCGAGCAGTACTTC
cdr3_aa: CASSPPSGGSSEQYF
clone_size: -
d_call: TRBD2
j_call: TRBJ2-7
cdr3_length: 15
v_call: TRBV18

cdr3_nt: TGTGCCAGCAGCTCCTCCCCCGGGGGGCCTTTCAATCAGCCCCAGCATTTT
cdr3_aa: CASSSSPGGPFNQPQHF
clone_size: -
d_call: -
j_call: TRBJ1-5
cdr3_length: 17
v_call: TRBV7-9

cdr3_nt: TGTGCCAGCGCAGTTGTACGGGAGGGGTCTGAAGCTTTCTTT
cdr3_aa: CASAVVREGSEAFF
clone_size: -
d_call: -
j_call: TRBJ1-1
cdr3_length: 14
v_call: TRBV6-5

cdr3_nt: TGCGCCAGCAGTGACACTAACTATGGCTACACCTTC
cdr3_aa: CASSDTNYGYTF
clone_size: -
d_call: -
j_call: TRBJ1-2
cdr3_length: 12
v_call: TRBV10-2

cdr3_nt: TGTGCCAGTAGTATGTTGGACAGGGAAGCCGGGGAGCTGTTTTTT
cdr3_aa: CASSMLDREAGELFF
clone_size: -
d_call: TRBD1
j_call: TRBJ2-2
cdr3_length: 15
v_call: TRBV19

cdr3_nt: TGTGCCAGCAGCTTACAGGGGGGAAACTATGGCTACACCTTC
cdr3_aa: CASSLQGGNYGYTF
clone_size: -
d_call: TRBD1
j_call: TRBJ1-2
cdr3_length: 14
v_call: TRBV7-9

cdr3_nt: TGTGCCAGCAGTGACCGGGCAGGGGGCTATGGCTACACCTTC
cdr3_aa: CASSDRAGGYGYTF
clone_size: -
d_call: TRBD1
j_call: TRBJ1-2
cdr3_length: 14
v_call: TRBV6-4

cdr3_nt: TGTGCCAGCAGCTTAACAGGATATGGCTACACCTTC
cdr3_aa: CASSLTGYGYTF
clone_size: -
d_call: -
j_call: TRBJ1-2
cdr3_length: 12
v_call: TRBV7-2

cdr3_nt: TGTGCCATCAGTGCCCCGGGACAGGGATTTTCCGGGGAGCTGTTTTTT
cdr3_aa: CAISAPGQGFSGELFF
clone_size: few
d_call: TRBD1
j_call: TRBJ2-2
cdr3_length: 16
v_call: TRBV10-3

cdr3_nt: TGCGCCAGTCATAATACAGGGGGTAGTGGCTACACCTTC
cdr3_aa: CASHNTGGSGYTF
clone_size: -
d_call: TRBD1
j_call: TRBJ1-2
cdr3_length: 13
v_call: TRBV5-1

cdr3_nt: TGTGCCTGGAGTGGGTCACTAGCGACGAACACCGGGGAGCTGTTTTTT
cdr3_aa: CAWSGSLATNTGELFF
clone_size: -
d_call: TRBD2
j_call: TRBJ2-2
cdr3_length: 16
v_call: TRBV30

cdr3_nt: TGTGCCAGCAGCCAGATATTGGGGGGTGGGAGCTATGGCTACACCTTC
cdr3_aa: CASSQILGGGSYGYTF
clone_size: -
d_call: -
j_call: TRBJ1-2
cdr3_length: 16
v_call: TRBV3-1/TRBV3-2

cdr3_nt: TGTGCCAGCAGCCCAGATCAGGGGGTGAGCGGTCGCGGTTCTGAAGCTTTCTTT
cdr3_aa: CASSPDQGVSGRGSEAFF
clone_size: -
d_call: TRBD1
j_call: TRBJ1-1
cdr3_length: 18
v_call: TRBV9

cdr3_nt: TGTGCCAGCAGCCTCCGGGGGAAAGAGACCCAGTACTTC
cdr3_aa: CASSLRGKETQYF
clone_size: -
d_call: -
j_call: TRBJ2-5
cdr3_length: 13
v_call: TRBV7-2

cdr3_nt: TGTGCCAGCAGCCAAGATCTTGGGACTAGCGTTAAGGTCCTGACTTTC
cdr3_aa: CASSQDLGTSVKVLTF
clone_size: -
d_call: TRBD2
j_call: TRBJ2-6
cdr3_length: 16
v_call: TRBV3-1/TRBV3-2

cdr3_nt: TGCAGCGTTGATAGAAACAGGGGTACAGAGACCCAGTACTTC
cdr3_aa: CSVDRNRGTETQYF
clone_size: -
d_call: TRBD1
j_call: TRBJ2-5
cdr3_length: 14
v_call: TRBV29-1

cdr3_nt: TGTGCCACCAGCAGAGAAAGACAGAACTATGGCTACACCTTC
cdr3_aa: CATSRERQNYGYTF
clone_size: -
d_call: -
j_call: TRBJ1-2
cdr3_length: 14
v_call: TRBV15

cdr3_nt: TGTGCCAGCAGTGCAGGACAGCTTCAAGAGACCCAGTACTTC
cdr3_aa: CASSAGQLQETQYF
clone_size: -
d_call: -
j_call: TRBJ2-5
cdr3_length: 14
v_call: TRBV2

cdr3_nt: TGTGCCAGCAGTGCTCTATCAGTTAGGAAGGGGACTGAAGCTTTCTTT
cdr3_aa: CASSALSVRKGTEAFF
clone_size: -
d_call: -
j_call: TRBJ1-1
cdr3_length: 16
v_call: TRBV6-1

cdr3_nt: TGTGCCAGCCCGGGACAGGGCGATTCAAAATGCTACTCTGGAAACACCATATATTTT
cdr3_aa: CASPGQGDSKCYSGNTIYF
clone_size: -
d_call: TRBD1
j_call: TRBJ1-3
cdr3_length: 19
v_call: TRBV27

cdr3_nt: TGCGCCAGCAGCCGAGCTAGCGGGCCCAATTCAGATACGCAGTATTTT
cdr3_aa: CASSRASGPNSDTQYF
clone_size: -
d_call: TRBD2
j_call: TRBJ2-3
cdr3_length: 16
v_call: TRBV4-3

cdr3_nt: TGTGCCAGCACCCCGGCCGGAACTAGGGATACGCAGTATTTT
cdr3_aa: CASTPAGTRDTQYF
clone_size: once
d_call: -
j_call: TRBJ2-3
cdr3_length: 14
v_call: TRBV6-6

cdr3_nt: TGTGCCAGCGTGAGGAGCGGGGGGAACACCGGGGAGCTGTTTTTT
cdr3_aa: CASVRSGGNTGELFF
clone_size: -
d_call: TRBD2
j_call: TRBJ2-2
cdr3_length: 15
v_call: TRBV7-9

cdr3_nt: TGTGCCAGCAGCTCGGGCGGGGACGCGTACTTC
cdr3_aa: CASSSGGDAYF
clone_size: -
d_call: -
j_call: TRBJ2-5
cdr3_length: 11
v_call: TRBV7-2

cdr3_nt: TGCGCCAGCAGCTTGGCCCGGGTTGAGCAGTTCTTC
cdr3_aa: CASSLARVEQFF
clone_size: -
d_call: -
j_call: TRBJ2-1
cdr3_length: 12
v_call: TRBV5-1

cdr3_nt: TGTGCCAGCAGCTCCGGACAGGGATTGAACACCGGGGAGCTGTTTTTT
cdr3_aa: CASSSGQGLNTGELFF
clone_size: -
d_call: TRBD1
j_call: TRBJ2-2
cdr3_length: 16
v_call: TRBV7-9

cdr3_nt: TGCGCCAGCAGCTTCTCGCCGACAGGGCTGGGGGAGACCCAGTACTTC
cdr3_aa: CASSFSPTGLGETQYF
clone_size: -
d_call: TRBD1
j_call: TRBJ2-5
cdr3_length: 16
v_call: TRBV5-1

cdr3_nt: TGTGCCAGCAGGGTCGACAGTAGGAGGGCAGATACGCAGTATTTT
cdr3_aa: CASRVDSRRADTQYF
clone_size: few
d_call: -
j_call: TRBJ2-3
cdr3_length: 15
v_call: TRBV6-5

cdr3_nt: TGTGCCAGCAGCTTAGGCGCGGGGTATTCTATCGAGACCCAGTACTTC
cdr3_aa: CASSLGAGYSIETQYF
clone_size: once
d_call: -
j_call: TRBJ2-5
cdr3_length: 16
v_call: TRBV7-2

cdr3_nt: TGTGCCACCTCCGGGACAGGGCTAAGAGAGCAGTTCTTC
cdr3_aa: CATSGTGLREQFF
clone_size: -
d_call: TRBD1
j_call: TRBJ2-1
cdr3_length: 13
v_call: TRBV19

cdr3_nt: TGTGCCAGCAGCCAAGAAGGGCAGGGGAGCGGAAACACCATATATTTT
cdr3_aa: CASSQEGQGSGNTIYF
clone_size: once
d_call: -
j_call: TRBJ1-3
cdr3_length: 16
v_call: TRBV3-1/TRBV3-2

cdr3_nt: TGTGCCAGCAGCTTAAGGTCATCGACAGGGGAAAACACCATATATTTT
cdr3_aa: CASSLRSSTGENTIYF
clone_size: -
d_call: TRBD1
j_call: TRBJ1-3
cdr3_length: 16
v_call: TRBV7-2

cdr3_nt: TGTGCCAGCAGCGTAGGGACAGTGCCTCATGAAGCTTTCTTT
cdr3_aa: CASSVGTVPHEAFF
clone_size: -
d_call: -
j_call: TRBJ1-1
cdr3_length: 14
v_call: TRBV9

cdr3_nt: TGTGCCAGCAGCTTAGCAGAGATCAATCAGCCCCAGCATTTT
cdr3_aa: CASSLAEINQPQHF
clone_size: -
d_call: -
j_call: TRBJ1-5
cdr3_length: 14
v_call: TRBV7-2

cdr3_nt: TGTGCCAGCAAGTCCCCGACAGAATACAATGAGCAGTTCTTC
cdr3_aa: CASKSPTEYNEQFF
clone_size: -
d_call: -
j_call: TRBJ2-1
cdr3_length: 14
v_call: TRBV27

cdr3_nt: TGTGCCTGGAGTCAAGACCGTGAGGGTGGCTACACCTTC
cdr3_aa: CAWSQDREGGYTF
clone_size: -
d_call: -
j_call: TRBJ1-2
cdr3_length: 13
v_call: TRBV30

cdr3_nt: TGTGCCAGCAGCACTGCAGGGACAGCTGCTAACTATGGCTACACCTTC
cdr3_aa: CASSTAGTAANYGYTF
clone_size: -
d_call: TRBD1
j_call: TRBJ1-2
cdr3_length: 16
v_call: TRBV5-4

cdr3_nt: TGCGCCAGCAGCCTGGGGCCAGAGTCAACTAATGAAAAACTGTTTTTT
cdr3_aa: CASSLGPESTNEKLFF
clone_size: once
d_call: -
j_call: TRBJ1-4
cdr3_length: 16
v_call: TRBV4-1

cdr3_nt: TGCAGCGTCGCAGGGGGCGCCACTGAAGCTTTCTTT
cdr3_aa: CSVAGGATEAFF
clone_size: -
d_call: TRBD1
j_call: TRBJ1-1
cdr3_length: 12
v_call: TRBV29-1

cdr3_nt: TGTGCCACCCTCTCACAGGGGAATGAGCAGTTCTTC
cdr3_aa: CATLSQGNEQFF
clone_size: -
d_call: TRBD1
j_call: TRBJ2-1
cdr3_length: 12
v_call: TRBV6-4

cdr3_nt: TGTGCCAGCAGACCCGAGCCGGGACAGTACGAGCAGTACTTC
cdr3_aa: CASRPEPGQYEQYF
clone_size: -
d_call: TRBD1
j_call: TRBJ2-7
cdr3_length: 14
v_call: TRBV7-2

cdr3_nt: TGTGCCTGGTCGTACAGGGACCAGCCCCAGCATTTT
cdr3_aa: CAWSYRDQPQHF
clone_size: -
d_call: -
j_call: TRBJ1-5
cdr3_length: 12
v_call: TRBV30

cdr3_nt: TGCGCCAGCAGCCAAAGGACAGGGGAGGGTGAAGCTTTCTTT
cdr3_aa: CASSQRTGEGEAFF
clone_size: few
d_call: TRBD1
j_call: TRBJ1-1
cdr3_length: 14
v_call: TRBV4-3

cdr3_nt: TGCAGCGTTGCTAGGACAGGGGTCGGAGAGCAGTACTTC
cdr3_aa: CSVARTGVGEQYF
clone_size: -
d_call: TRBD1
j_call: TRBJ2-7
cdr3_length: 13
v_call: TRBV29-1

cdr3_nt: TGTGCCAGCAGCTTAAAAGACACGTATGGCTACACCTTC
cdr3_aa: CASSLKDTYGYTF
clone_size: once
d_call: -
j_call: TRBJ1-2
cdr3_length: 13
v_call: TRBV11-2

cdr3_nt: TGCGCCAGCAGCCCCTTACCTCTATGGACGGAGGGAGTTATGAACACTGAAGCTTTCTTT
cdr3_aa: CASSPLPLWTEGVMNTEAFF
clone_size: -
d_call: -
j_call: TRBJ1-1
cdr3_length: 20
v_call: TRBV4-1

cdr3_nt: TGCGCCAGCAGCCCCAGGACAGGCAACATGAACACTGAAGCTTTCTTT
cdr3_aa: CASSPRTGNMNTEAFF
clone_size: -
d_call: TRBD1
j_call: TRBJ1-1
cdr3_length: 16
v_call: TRBV5-1

cdr3_nt: TGTGCCAGCAGCCAAGACACAGCTGAAGCTTTCTTT
cdr3_aa: CASSQDTAEAFF
clone_size: once
d_call: -
j_call: TRBJ1-1
cdr3_length: 12
v_call: TRBV14

cdr3_nt: TGCGCCAGCAGCTTGGACAGCTCCTATAATTCACCCCTCCACTTT
cdr3_aa: CASSLDSSYNSPLHF
clone_size: -
d_call: -
j_call: TRBJ1-6
cdr3_length: 15
v_call: TRBV5-1

cdr3_nt: TGTGCCAGCAGCCAAGATTGGCGGGGGGGCCGGGGTGAGCAGTTCTTC
cdr3_aa: CASSQDWRGGRGEQFF
clone_size: -
d_call: TRBD2
j_call: TRBJ2-1
cdr3_length: 16
v_call: TRBV4-2

cdr3_nt: TGTGCCAGCAGCCAAGGACTAGCGGGGGGGCGGGTCCGCGAGCAGTACTTC
cdr3_aa: CASSQGLAGGRVREQYF
clone_size: few
d_call: TRBD2
j_call: TRBJ2-7
cdr3_length: 17
v_call: TRBV3-1/TRBV3-2

cdr3_nt: TGTGCCAGCAGTGAATTGAGAGGGAGCGGTAATGAAAAACTGTTTTTT
cdr3_aa: CASSELRGSGNEKLFF
clone_size: -
d_call: -
j_call: TRBJ1-4
cdr3_length: 16
v_call: TRBV25-1

cdr3_nt: TGTGCCAGCGGACAGACCTCTGGAAACACCATATATTTT
cdr3_aa: CASGQTSGNTIYF
clone_size: few
d_call: -
j_call: TRBJ1-3
cdr3_length: 13
v_call: TRBV6-5